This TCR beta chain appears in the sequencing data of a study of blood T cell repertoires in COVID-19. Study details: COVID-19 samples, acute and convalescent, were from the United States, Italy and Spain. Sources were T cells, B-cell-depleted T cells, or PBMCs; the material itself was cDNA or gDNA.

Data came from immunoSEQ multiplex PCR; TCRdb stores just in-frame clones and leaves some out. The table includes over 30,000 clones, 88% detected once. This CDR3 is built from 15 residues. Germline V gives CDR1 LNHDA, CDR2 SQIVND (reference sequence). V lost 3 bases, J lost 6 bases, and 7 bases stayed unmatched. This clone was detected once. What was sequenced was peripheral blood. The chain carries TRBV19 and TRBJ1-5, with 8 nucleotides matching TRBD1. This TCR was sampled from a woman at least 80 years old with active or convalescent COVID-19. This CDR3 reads CASSIQTGGSQPQHF. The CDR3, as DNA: TGTGCCAGTAGTATCCAAACAGGGGGTAGTCAGCCCCAGCATTTT.